A selection of T cell receptor beta chains follows, all from one sample in a study of cytomegalovirus exposure and HLA in healthy donors. This table comes from immunoSEQ multiplex PCR, and its TCRdb copy is limited to in-frame clones, with some not included. The sample has about 140,000 clones; 76% are singletons. Sequenced: PBMCs. The source is a male donor in good health and CMV-seronegative. CDR3s include the opening cysteine and the closing phenylalanine or tryptophan. Each record gives: clone size, V gene, J gene, CDR3 length, D gene, CDR3 protein, CDR3 DNA. D genes are given only for firm matches. Where a row states a size, it is once, few, many or the class of an expanded clone; other rows omit it.

-	TRBV7-9	TRBJ1-5	14	-	CASSPGLAGQPQHF	TGTGCCAGCAGCCCGGGGCTGGCGGGGCAGCCCCAGCATTTT
-	TRBV7-2	TRBJ2-7	15	TRBD2	CASSKLAGGEGEQYF	TGTGCCAGCAGCAAACTAGCGGGAGGGGAGGGCGAGCAGTACTTC
-	TRBV5-1	TRBJ1-1	13	-	CASSLAIGVAAFF	TGCGCCAGCAGCTTGGCCATCGGGGTTGCAGCTTTCTTT
-	TRBV4-3	TRBJ1-2	15	TRBD1	CASSPRDRDNYGYTF	TGCGCCAGCAGCCCTCGGGACAGGGACAACTATGGCTACACCTTC
-	TRBV29-1	TRBJ2-5	11	-	CSVEVLETQYF	TGCAGCGTTGAAGTATTAGAGACCCAGTACTTC
-	TRBV5-1	TRBJ1-3	14	TRBD1	CASSLGGDGNTIYF	TGCGCCAGCAGCTTAGGGGGCGATGGAAACACCATATATTTT
-	TRBV9	TRBJ2-7	15	-	CASSAGGSSSYEQYF	TGTGCCAGCAGTGCCGGAGGTTCCAGCTCCTACGAGCAGTACTTC
once	TRBV7-2	TRBJ1-6	13	-	CASSLTQNSPLHF	TGTGCCAGCAGCTTAACCCAGAATTCACCCCTCCACTTT
-	TRBV18	TRBJ2-7	14	TRBD1	CASSPGDRDHEQYF	TGTGCCAGCTCACCAGGGGACAGGGACCACGAGCAGTACTTC
-	TRBV7-8	TRBJ2-2	16	-	CASSPRTLGLTGELFF	TGTGCCAGCAGCCCTCGGACCCTGGGGCTTACCGGGGAGCTGTTTTTT
-	TRBV11-3	TRBJ2-2	13	-	CASSYGYTGELFF	TGTGCCAGCAGCTACGGGTACACCGGGGAGCTGTTTTTT
-	TRBV7-9	TRBJ2-7	12	TRBD1	CASSRGTGGQYF	TGTGCCAGCAGCCGTGGGACAGGTGGGCAGTACTTC
-	TRBV28	TRBJ1-5	13	-	CASSEGQQQPQHF	TGTGCCAGCAGTGAGGGACAACAGCAGCCCCAGCATTTT
-	TRBV4-3	TRBJ1-5	16	TRBD1	CASSQVFGQAGQPQHF	TGCGCCAGCAGCCAAGTGTTCGGACAGGCAGGTCAGCCCCAGCATTTT
-	TRBV4-1	TRBJ1-2	16	-	CASSHGSGGLGGGYTF	TGCGCCAGCAGCCACGGTTCTGGGGGACTTGGCGGTGGCTACACCTTC
-	TRBV29-1	TRBJ2-7	12	-	CSVSGEGYEQYF	TGCAGCGTGTCGGGGGAAGGCTACGAGCAGTACTTC
-	TRBV9	TRBJ2-5	15	TRBD2	CASSVGLAGGETQYF	TGTGCCAGCAGCGTCGGGTTAGCGGGGGGAGAGACCCAGTACTTC
-	TRBV7-8	TRBJ2-7	15	TRBD2	CASSLVVGGSYEQYF	TGTGCCAGCAGCTTAGTGGTAGGCGGGAGCTACGAGCAGTACTTC
-	TRBV30	TRBJ1-6	13	-	CAWEQGYNSPLHF	TGTGCCTGGGAACAGGGTTACAATTCACCCCTCCACTTT
-	TRBV21-1	TRBJ2-1	16	-	CASSKGRQGHYNEQFF	TGTGCCAGCAGCAAAGGGAGGCAGGGACATTACAATGAGCAGTTCTTC
-	TRBV21-1	TRBJ2-1	15	-	CASPTGGGSYNEQFF	TGTGCCAGCCCCACAGGCGGAGGGAGCTACAATGAGCAGTTCTTC
-	TRBV25-1	TRBJ2-1	14	-	CASSEYRVGNEQFF	TGTGCCAGCAGTGAATACAGGGTCGGCAATGAGCAGTTCTTC
-	TRBV2	TRBJ2-1	18	TRBD1	CASRTQGTGWGSYNEQFF	TGTGCCAGCAGAACACAGGGGACAGGGTGGGGATCCTACAATGAGCAGTTCTTC
-	TRBV11-3	TRBJ2-5	14	-	CASSFSGLQETQYF	TGTGCCAGCAGCTTTTCAGGACTCCAAGAGACCCAGTACTTC
-	TRBV4-3	TRBJ2-7	17	TRBD2	CASSQGGLAGGPVEQYF	TGCGCCAGCAGCCAAGGGGGACTAGCGGGAGGGCCGGTCGAGCAGTACTTC
-	TRBV5-7	TRBJ2-7	15	TRBD2	CASSSTSGSSYEQYF	TGTGCCAGCAGCTCGACTAGCGGATCCTCCTACGAGCAGTACTTC
-	TRBV9	TRBJ1-3	14	-	CASNDGSSGNTIYF	TGTGCCAGCAACGACGGGAGCTCTGGAAACACCATATATTTT
-	TRBV6-5	TRBJ2-5	14	TRBD1	CASSDRGGQETQYF	TGTGCCAGCAGCGACAGGGGAGGCCAAGAGACCCAGTACTTC